This T cell receptor beta chain is from a study of OX40 agonist ivuxolimab in advanced cancers. On the study more broadly: Each dose-escalation patient presented with hepatocellular carcinoma, melanoma, renal cell or head and neck cancer. Three patients responded partially, comprising one with hepatocellular carcinoma and two with cutaneous melanoma. Findings and caveats of the study: Clonal expansion was seen in CD4+ and CD8+ blood T cells by week 6 at 0.1 to 3.0 mg/kg. In general, CD8+ T cells held more expanded clones than CD4+ did, on average.

CDR1 is MDHEN, CDR2 SYDVKM, per germline. Trimming took 4 bases from V and 4 from J; bases not matched to a gene: 6. The CDR3 extends over 15 amino acids. Method: immunoSEQ multiplex PCR; TCRdb's copy keeps in-frame clones and lacks some. The table lists tens of thousands of clones, about nine tenths of them singletons. This clone was counted a single time. What it recognizes is unknown. This specimen consisted of CD4+ or CD8+ T cells sorted from blood, obtained in a trial of the OX40 agonist ivuxolimab. This sequence joins TRBV28 and TRBJ2-5, with 10 positions matching TRBD1. The origin of this receptor is an adult with an advanced solid tumor such as melanoma, head and neck, liver or kidney cancer. The CDR3 reads CASSSGDRGLETQYF. CDR3 bases: TGTGCCAGCAGTTCAGGGGACAGGGGCCTAGAGACCCAGTACTTC.